This T cell receptor beta chain stems from a study of cytomegalovirus exposure and HLA in healthy donors listed by TCRdb under 2017. Regarding the complete study: The roughly 670 repertoires of the first cohort and the roughly 120 validation repertoires were produced on the same platform, according to a later analysis. The study aimed to test whether cataloging public T cell receptors could reveal signatures of past pathogen exposure. A separate validation cohort of approximately 120 different subjects was used in addition to the approximately 640-subject first cohort. High-throughput TCR immunosequencing, statistical association of individual TCRs with disease status, and machine learning were combined to predict cytomegalovirus infection status. Results and caveats for the whole study, not just this receptor: According to the authors, the approach could potentially be generalized to other disease states and immunological phenotypes. While some public TCRs were present in many individuals, most TCR sequences turned up only very rarely across donors. Three of the identified cytomegalovirus-associated TCR beta chains were confirmed in vitro to be specific for cytomegalovirus antigens. A total of fewer than 200 TCR beta chains were listed by the study as associated with cytomegalovirus. Cytomegalovirus status was reported to be diagnosed by the classifier with high specificity and sensitivity in both the original and validation cohorts. In a later analysis, TCRs clustered in the first cohort were found to also tend to co-occur in the approximately 120 validation repertoires, with 85% to 95% of cluster scores above 0. All 120 or so repertoires were used to score co-occurrence in the validation cohort in a later analysis, because that analysis had no HLA typing for the cohort.

In the case of this clone: What antigen it recognizes has not been identified. Base qualities are missing; no much larger clone stands one base away.

The donors were included in the validation cohort of some 120 subjects, a group kept apart from the roughly 730-subject first cohort. The germline V end is reduced by 2 bases and the J end by 1 base; junction bases left unmatched: 4. From the cysteine up to the phenylalanine, the CDR3 has a length of 16 residues. The kept DNA is CDR3 alone, 48 bases in frame from the first base. The germline V gene specifies LGHNT as CDR1 and FRNRAP as CDR2. Library prep was done by the immunoSEQ multiplex PCR assay. Per the source publication's procedure: To diagnose cytomegalovirus status from the catalog of TCR beta chain sequences, a statistical classification framework was built. The immuneACCESS repertoire file appears here via TCRdb, limited to in-frame rearrangements. These files lack a portion of the clones; in checked studies, under half of the deficit traces to unresolved V genes, and the cause of the others is not known. The V and J calls and clone size come from that table; D and trimming were worked out from the DNA. The sample table records about 110,000 clones; approximately 96% of these occur just once. In total, the top ten clones hold roughly 0.66% of the sample.

The receptor chain draws on TRBV12-5 and TRBJ2-2, and 7 junctional nucleotides match TRBD2. The sample was PBMCs. This sequence was found in a woman aged 18-29 years in good health and CMV-seronegative. The nucleotides read TGTGCTAGTGGTTTGTGGGCGGGGGTGAACACCGGGGAGCTGTTTTTT. The resulting protein is CASGLWAGVNTGELFF.